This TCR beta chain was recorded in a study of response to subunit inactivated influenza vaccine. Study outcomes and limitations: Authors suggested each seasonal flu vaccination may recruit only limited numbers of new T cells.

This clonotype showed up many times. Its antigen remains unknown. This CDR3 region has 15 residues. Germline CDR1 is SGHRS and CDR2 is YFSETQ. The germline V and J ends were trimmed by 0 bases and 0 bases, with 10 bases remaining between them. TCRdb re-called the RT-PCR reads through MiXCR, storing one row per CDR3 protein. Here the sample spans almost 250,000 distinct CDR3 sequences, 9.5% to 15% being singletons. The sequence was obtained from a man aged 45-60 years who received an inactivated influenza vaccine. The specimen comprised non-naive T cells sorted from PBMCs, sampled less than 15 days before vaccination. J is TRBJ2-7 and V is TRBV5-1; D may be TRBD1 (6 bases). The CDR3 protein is CASSLVPGASYEQYF. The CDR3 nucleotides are TGCGCCAGCAGCTTGGTGCCAGGGGCCTCCTACGAGCAGTACTTC.